The next 17 T cell receptor beta chains were all read from a single sample in a study of identical twins. TCRdb reprocessed the 5' RACE reads with MiXCR, giving one entry per CDR3 protein. The data show roughly 750,000 distinct CDR3 sequences, 21% seen once. These data are also associated with another study on T cells expressing NK-cell markers.

The sequencing sample was made of PBMCs. The receptors stem from a woman between 18 and 30 years old in good health.

This clonotype was detected many times. The chain recombines TRBV7-6 with TRBJ2-7; a weak D match, TRBD2 (6 bases). There are 13 residues in the CDR3. CDR1 and CDR2 from the germline V gene are SGHVS and FNYEAQ. V lost 0 bases to trimming and J lost 5 bases, with 8 bases between them. The CDR3 sequence: CASSLAAGHEQYF. The DNA for the CDR3 is TGTGCCAGCAGCTTAGCCGCGGGGCACGAGCAGTACTTC.

The V call is TRBV20-1, the J call TRBJ2-1, with D uncertain. V lost 6 bases to trimming and J lost 10 bases, with 13 bases between them. The CDR3 extends over 11 amino acids. Germline V gene data show CDR1 as DFQATT and CDR2 as SNEGSKA (reference sequence). The DNA of the CDR3 is TGCAGTGCCCGACCCTTGAGGGAGCAGTTCTTC. Its translation: CSARPLREQFF.

The chain couples TRBV7-2 to TRBJ2-1; perhaps D is TRBD1 or TRBD2 (5 bases each). Trimming stripped 7 bases from V and 4 bases from J, with 14 bases between. The CDR3 is 14 residues long. CDR1 and CDR2 from the germline V gene are SGHTA and FQGNSA. The DNA for the CDR3 is TGTGCCAGCACGAGAACCGGGGCGTACAATGAGCAGTTCTTC. Amino acid sequence: CASTRTGAYNEQFF. Full variable domain (remainder filled in from reference TRBV7-2 and TRBJ2-1): GAGVSQSPSNKVTEKGKDVELRCDPISGHTALYWYRQSLGQGLEFLIYFQGNSAPDKSGLPSDRFSAERTGGSVSTLTIQRTQQEDSAVYLCASTRTGAYNEQFFGPGTRLTVL.

CDR3 sequence (DNA): TGTGCCAGCAGTCCTCAAGGGGGGACAGATACGCAGTATTTT. Translating it yields CASSPQGGTDTQYF. The chain employs TRBV12-3 or TRBV12-4 and TRBJ2-3; D may match TRBD1 or TRBD2 (6 bases each). This CDR3 has 14 residues. Trimming removed 5 bases from V and 3 bases from J, with 12 bases in between.

This clonotype has just a few counts. The chain is built from TRBV20-1 and TRBJ1-5; 9 bases are shared with TRBD1. This CDR3 contains 12 residues. Germline V lookup: CDR1 DFQATT, CDR2 SNEGSKA (reference sequence). Trimming at V came to 6 bases and at J to 7 bases, leaving 4 bases not matched to a gene. CDR3 region: CSAGTGYQPQHF. As DNA, the CDR3 is TGCAGTGCCGGGACAGGGTACCAGCCCCAGCATTTT.

This sequence joins TRBV29-1 and TRBJ2-2; TRBD1 agrees at 9 bases. The CDR3 extends over 15 amino acids. The junction had 11 bases not matched to a gene; V was cut back by 8 bases and J by 4 bases. Germline loops: CDR1 SQVTM, CDR2 ANQGSEA. The CDR3 DNA follows: TGCAGCATAATACCGGGACAGGGTGTCACCGGGGAGCTGTTTTTT. It yields the protein CSIIPGQGVTGELFF.

The V and J genes are TRBV20-1 and TRBJ2-7; perhaps TRBD2 as D (7 bases). Germline V gene lookup returns CDR1 DFQATT and CDR2 SNEGSKA (reference sequence). The CDR3 runs 15 residues. V lost 7 bases, J lost 2 bases, and 21 bases lay in between. CDR3 sequence (DNA): TGCAGTGTCCTGGGAAGGGGGGGGGCGGCCTACGAGCAGTACTTC. Its protein is CSVLGRGGAAYEQYF.

This sequence joins TRBV2 and TRBJ2-7; the D gene could be TRBD1 or TRBD2 (6 bases each). The CDR3 extends over 13 amino acids. The ends were cut back, 7 bases at V and 2 bases at J, with 12 bases in the middle. CDR1 is SNHLY and CDR2 is FYNNEI in the germline V gene. CDR3 sequence reads: CASTGRGAYEQYF. In DNA, the CDR3 is TGTGCCAGCACCGGAAGGGGGGCCTACGAGCAGTACTTC.

The rearrangement links TRBV4-1 to TRBJ2-2; possibly TRBD1 for D (6 bases). Between the trimmed V and J ends, which lost 0 bases and 6 bases, there was a span of 14 bases. Germline lookup yields CDR1 MGHRA and CDR2 YSYEKL. The CDR3 runs to 16 residues. This CDR3 is CASSQDNRASAGELFF. DNA of the CDR3: TGCGCCAGCAGCCAAGATAACAGGGCAAGTGCCGGGGAGCTGTTTTTT.

The table lists this clonotype with many counts. The chain couples TRBV5-1 to TRBJ2-3, with D possibly matching TRBD2 (5 bases). The CDR3 loop spans 14 amino acids. Per germline, CDR1 SGHRS and CDR2 YFSETQ. V gave up 4 bases and J gave up 0 bases, with 9 bases separating them. The CDR3 DNA sequence: TGCGCCAGCAGCCCCTGGACTAGCACAGATACGCAGTATTTT. This gives the protein CASSPWTSTDTQYF.

V usage is TRBV20-1 and J usage is TRBJ2-7; D is perhaps TRBD1 (5 bases). The CDR3 is 14 amino acids. The V end was cut by 5 bases, the J end by 3 bases, with 17 bases between. Germline lookup yields CDR1 DFQATT and CDR2 SNEGSKA (reference sequence). CDR3 region: CSAYPQGTIYEQYF. CDR3 nucleotide sequence: TGCAGTGCTTATCCCCAGGGAACAATCTACGAGCAGTACTTC.

This clonotype was observed once. The V gene is TRBV5-6, the J gene TRBJ2-1; a weak D match, TRBD2 (5 bases). The CDR3 covers 13 residues. The germline V and J ends were trimmed by 4 bases and 4 bases, with 9 bases remaining between them. CDR1 is SGHDT and CDR2 is YYEEEE in the germline V gene. Here the CDR3 reads CASSAGVYNEQFF. DNA for the CDR3: TGTGCCAGCAGCGCCGGGGTTTACAATGAGCAGTTCTTC.

The sample holds a few counts of this clonotype. The chain has TRBV7-9 and TRBJ2-7, with TRBD1 matching over 10 bases. Germline CDR1 and CDR2: SEHNR and FQNEAQ (reference sequence). V dropped 5 bases and J dropped 5; count of bases not matched to a gene: 6. The CDR3 runs 14 residues. The CDR3 loop reads CASSPGQGWDEQYF. CDR3 sequence (DNA): TGTGCCAGCAGCCCGGGACAGGGGTGGGACGAGCAGTACTTC.

The table lists this clonotype with a few counts. V gene TRBV12-3 or TRBV12-4 combines with J gene TRBJ2-6, with a tentative D call TRBD1 (5 bases). Between the trimmed V and J ends, which lost 5 bases and 2 bases, there was a span of 10 bases. This CDR3 comprises 15 residues. In nucleotides, the CDR3 is TGTGCCAGCAGTCCAGGGTCGGCTGGGGCCAACGTCCTGACTTTC. Encoded protein: CASSPGSAGANVLTF.

The chain combines TRBV5-1 with TRBJ2-3; D is undetermined. The V end lost 4 bases, the J end lost 2 bases, and 8 bases lay between the germline ends. This CDR3 is built from 13 residues. In germline, CDR1 is SGHRS, CDR2 YFSETQ. CDR3 in DNA: TGCGCCAGCAGCACGAACCCCACAGATACGCAGTATTTT. Protein sequence: CASSTNPTDTQYF.

This clonotype came up a few times. This sequence joins TRBV7-3 and TRBJ2-5, with 14 bases identical to TRBD2. The CDR3 totals 15 residues. Germline V gene data show CDR1 as SGHTA and CDR2 as FQGTGA. The V and J ends lost 5 bases and 5 bases, in that order; junction bases with no gene match: 4. CDR3 loop: CASSLTSGGAETQYF. The CDR3 bases are TGTGCCAGCAGCCTGACTAGCGGGGGGGCGGAGACCCAGTACTTC.

The rearrangement links TRBV27 to TRBJ2-2; D gene unclear. The CDR3 covers 16 residues. Germline V gives CDR1 MNHEY, CDR2 SMNVEV (reference sequence). The germline V and J ends were trimmed by 2 bases and 0 bases, with 10 bases remaining between them. The CDR3 protein is CASSLKWSSNTGELFF. The CDR3 DNA sequence: TGTGCCAGCAGTTTAAAGTGGAGCTCGAACACCGGGGAGCTGTTTTTT.